This record looks at one TCR beta chain sequence and its context. This specimen comes from a study of technical replicates of blood from several donors. The protocol was immunoSEQ multiplex PCR, while the TCRdb copy is restricted to in-frame clones and leaves out a portion. Of tens of thousands of clones listed, under 99% are singletons. V shed 4 bases and J shed 4 bases, with 13 bases lying between them. There are 14 residues in the CDR3. Germline CDR1 reads MNHNS; CDR2 reads SASEGT. The sequenced sample was T cells isolated from PBMCs. This sequence was found in a human donor in good health. The chain joins TRBV6-1 to TRBJ2-5; D unclear. In nucleotides, the CDR3 is TGTGCCAGCAGTGCGGAGATAGTTCGAGAGACCCAGTACTTC. It is translated as CASSAEIVRETQYF.